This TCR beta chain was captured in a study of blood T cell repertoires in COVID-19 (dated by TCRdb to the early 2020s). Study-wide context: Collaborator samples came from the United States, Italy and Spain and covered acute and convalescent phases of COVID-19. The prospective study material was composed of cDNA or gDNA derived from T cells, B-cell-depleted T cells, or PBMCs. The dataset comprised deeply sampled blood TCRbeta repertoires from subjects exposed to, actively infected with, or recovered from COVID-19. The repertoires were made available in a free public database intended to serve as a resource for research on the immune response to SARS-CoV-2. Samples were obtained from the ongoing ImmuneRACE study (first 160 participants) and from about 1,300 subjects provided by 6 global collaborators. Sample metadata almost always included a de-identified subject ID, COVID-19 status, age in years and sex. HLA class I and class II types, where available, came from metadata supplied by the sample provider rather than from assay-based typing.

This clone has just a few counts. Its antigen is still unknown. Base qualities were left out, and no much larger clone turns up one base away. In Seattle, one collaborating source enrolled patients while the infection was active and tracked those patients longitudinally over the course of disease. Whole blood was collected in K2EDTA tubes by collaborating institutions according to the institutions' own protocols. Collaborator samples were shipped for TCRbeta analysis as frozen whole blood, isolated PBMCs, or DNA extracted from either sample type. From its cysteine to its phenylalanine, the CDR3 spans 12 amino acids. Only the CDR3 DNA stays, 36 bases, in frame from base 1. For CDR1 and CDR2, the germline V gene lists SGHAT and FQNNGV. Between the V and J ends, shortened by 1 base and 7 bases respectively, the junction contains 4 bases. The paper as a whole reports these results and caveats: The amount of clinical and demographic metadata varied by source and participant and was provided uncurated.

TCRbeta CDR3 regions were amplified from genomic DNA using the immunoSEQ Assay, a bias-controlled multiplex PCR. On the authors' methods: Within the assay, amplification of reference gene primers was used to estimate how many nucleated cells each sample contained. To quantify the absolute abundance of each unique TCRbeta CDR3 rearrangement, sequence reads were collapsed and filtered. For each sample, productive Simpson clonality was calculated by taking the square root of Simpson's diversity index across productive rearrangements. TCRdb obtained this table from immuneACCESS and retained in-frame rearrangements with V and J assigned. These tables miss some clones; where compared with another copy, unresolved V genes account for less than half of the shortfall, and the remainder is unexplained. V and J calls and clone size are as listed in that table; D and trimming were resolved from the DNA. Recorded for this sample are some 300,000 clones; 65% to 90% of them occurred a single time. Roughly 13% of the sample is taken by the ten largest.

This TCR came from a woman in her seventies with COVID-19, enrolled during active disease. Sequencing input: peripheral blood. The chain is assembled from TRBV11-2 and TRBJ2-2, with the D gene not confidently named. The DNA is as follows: TGTGCCAGCAGCTTAGTTCGCGGGGAGCTGTTTTTT. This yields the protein CASSLVRGELFF.